Listed here are 21 T cell receptor beta chains from one sample, sequenced in a study of cytomegalovirus exposure and HLA in healthy donors. The PCR used 60 Vbeta and 13 Jbeta primers. Assay used: immunoSEQ multiplex PCR; TCRdb lists only in-frame clones, some missing. Its listing shows 130,000 to 150,000 clones. The sample was PBMCs. Every receptor here comes from a male donor in good health and CMV-seronegative.

The chain couples TRBV5-1 to TRBJ1-1, with 8 bases aligning to TRBD1. V was clipped by 0 bases and J by 1 base; unmatched bases: 2. This CDR3 region has 15 residues. CDR1 and CDR2 (germline): SGHRS, YFSETQ. Here the CDR3 reads CASSLVDRGNTEAFF. Here the CDR3 DNA reads TGCGCCAGCAGCTTGGTTGACAGGGGGAACACTGAAGCTTTCTTT.

J is TRBJ1-2 and V is TRBV14; possible D gene TRBD1, 6 bases. This CDR3 spans 14 amino acids. Trimming stripped 3 bases from V and 8 bases from J, with 16 bases between. Looked up from germline, CDR1 is SGHDN and CDR2 is FVKESK. The CDR3 is CASSQVGARSGYTF. In nucleotides, the CDR3 is TGTGCCAGCAGCCAGGTGGGGGCACGGAGCGGCTACACCTTC.

The chain couples TRBV9 to TRBJ2-7; TRBD1 agrees at 8 bases. Germline V gene lookup returns CDR1 SGDLS and CDR2 YYNGEE. CDR3 length: 17 residues. Germline trimming cut 1 base from V and 3 bases from J; bases unmatched to any gene: 12. As DNA, the CDR3 is TGTGCCAGCAGCGTATCTATCGGGACAGGATCATTCTACGAGCAGTACTTC. Amino acids: CASSVSIGTGSFYEQYF.

The chain employs TRBV29-1 and TRBJ2-3, with D uncertain. Trimming removed 2 bases from V and 4 bases from J, with 19 bases in between. The CDR3 has 16 amino acids. From germline, CDR1 is SQVTM and CDR2 ANQGSEA. The DNA for the CDR3 is TGCAGCGTTGAATACTCAGGTCCCCTATACGCAGATACGCAGTATTTT. Its protein is CSVEYSGPLYADTQYF.

This chain uses TRBV27 with TRBJ1-1; 8 bases are a match to TRBD1. The germline gives CDR1 MNHEY, CDR2 SMNVEV (reference sequence). The CDR3 extends over 17 amino acids. With 6 bases clipped from V and 4 bases from J, the junction kept 16 bases outside the gene matches. CDR3 coding DNA: TGTGCCAGCAGCCTCTCAGGACAGGGTCGCTTTGTCACTGAAGCTTTCTTT. It yields the protein CASSLSGQGRFVTEAFF.

The genes are TRBV19 and TRBJ2-7, with D unresolved. V lost 0 bases and J lost 2, with 5 bases in between. Germline V gene data show CDR1 as LNHDA and CDR2 as SQIVND (reference sequence). This CDR3 has 13 amino acids. The CDR3 protein is CASSIDGPYEQYF. In DNA form, the CDR3 reads TGTGCCAGTAGTATAGATGGCCCCTACGAGCAGTACTTC.

This chain's CDR3 is CASSSDSSYEQYF. The DNA for the CDR3 is TGCGCCAGCAGCTCGGACAGCTCCTACGAGCAGTACTTC. The rearrangement joins TRBV5-1 to TRBJ2-7, with a tentative D call TRBD1 (6 bases). The CDR3 covers 13 residues. V was cut by 3 bases and J by 0 bases, with 7 bases left in between. CDR1 is SGHRS and CDR2 is YFSETQ in the germline V gene.

The chain is built from TRBV28 and TRBJ1-1, with 7 bases identical to TRBD1. CDR1 is MDHEN and CDR2 is SYDVKM in the germline V gene. V lost 1 base to trimming and J lost 3 bases; unmatched junction nucleotides: 8. CDR3 length equals 16 residues. CDR3 bases: TGTGCCAGCAGTTTATCCCCGGACAGGCCGCACACTGAAGCTTTCTTT. This translates into CASSLSPDRPHTEAFF.

The rearrangement joins TRBV6-6 to TRBJ2-2, with D possibly being TRBD1 (6 bases). The germline gives CDR1 MNHNY, CDR2 SVGAGI (reference sequence). V lost 6 bases to trimming and J lost 11 bases, with 16 bases between them. The CDR3 is made up of 13 amino acids. CDR3: CASRNREGVELFF. CDR3 coding DNA: TGTGCCAGCAGGAATAGAGAGGGGGTCGAGCTGTTTTTT.

The chain recombines TRBV18 with TRBJ2-7; 10 bases match TRBD1. This CDR3 has 14 amino acids. CDR1 and CDR2 from the germline V gene are KGHSH and LQKENI. J gave up 5 bases and V 3 bases, and 4 bases lay outside the gene matches. The CDR3 region is CASSPDRGRNEQYF. The DNA of the CDR3 is TGTGCCAGCTCACCCGACAGGGGGCGGAACGAGCAGTACTTC.

The J gene is TRBJ2-2, the V gene TRBV5-6, with D perhaps matching TRBD1 (5 bases). CDR1 and CDR2 (germline): SGHDT, YYEEEE. Between the trimmed V and J ends, which lost 5 bases and 6 bases, there was a span of 17 bases. The CDR3 sequence is 15 residues long. CDR3 sequence: CASSAQGLWAGELFF. CDR3 bases: TGTGCCAGCAGTGCCCAGGGTTTGTGGGCCGGGGAGCTGTTTTTT.

This chain links TRBV6-4 with TRBJ2-4; a weak D match, TRBD2 (6 bases). The CDR3 spans 13 residues. V dropped 3 bases and J dropped 7 bases, with 10 bases sitting between them. CDR1 is MRHNA, CDR2 SNTAGT, per germline. The CDR3 here is CASSESGVNIQYF. CDR3 sequence (DNA): TGTGCCAGCAGTGAATCGGGAGTGAACATTCAGTACTTC.

The genes are TRBV7-9 and TRBJ1-5; D not resolved. CDR3 length: 14 residues. The germline CDR1 and CDR2 sequences are SEHNR and FQNEAQ (reference sequence). Trimming shortened V by 0 bases and J by 1 base, and 4 bases separated the two germline ends. The CDR3 sequence: CASSLAGSNQPQHF. The CDR3 region has the DNA TGTGCCAGCAGCTTAGCGGGCAGCAATCAGCCCCAGCATTTT.

In nucleotides, the CDR3 is TGTGCCAGCAGCGTGCGGGACAGGGATATTGGGGAGCAGTACTTC. Its protein product is CASSVRDRDIGEQYF. The chain joins TRBV9 to TRBJ2-7; the match to TRBD1 covers 9 bases. The trim removed 2 bases at V and 7 bases at J, leaving 10 bases unmatched. CDR1 SGDLS and CDR2 YYNGEE come from the germline V gene. The CDR3 is 15 residues long.

The chain recombines TRBV30 with TRBJ1-6, with unresolved D. The germline CDR1 and CDR2 sequences are GTSNPN and SVGIG (reference sequence). This CDR3 region has 13 residues. Deletions cut 8 bases from V and 0 bases from J, with 8 bases between. The CDR3 coding sequence is TGTGCCCTCCGGAGCTCCTATAATTCACCCCTCCACTTT. Encoded protein: CALRSSYNSPLHF.

In DNA form, the CDR3 reads TGTGCCAGCACCCCTCGAGCGGGGGTTCGCACAGATACGCAGTATTTT. As protein: CASTPRAGVRTDTQYF. The chain has TRBV18 and TRBJ2-3, with TRBD2 matching 8 bases. Germline V lookup: CDR1 KGHSH, CDR2 LQKENI. This CDR3 is built from 16 residues. Trimming removed 8 bases from V and 1 base from J; junction bases left unmatched: 11.

The rearrangement links TRBV6-5 to TRBJ2-3; possibly TRBD2 for D (6 bases). The CDR3 consists of 14 residues. The V end was cut by 3 bases, the J end by 6 bases, with 13 bases between. CDR1 and CDR2 from the germline V gene are MNHEY and SVGAGI. CDR3 sequence: CASSYSREMDTQYF. CDR3 coding DNA: TGTGCCAGCAGTTATTCTCGGGAGATGGATACGCAGTATTTT.

The chain is built from TRBV7-3 and TRBJ2-1, with TRBD2 as a possible D gene (7 bases). Germline assignment: CDR1 SGHTA and CDR2 FQGTGA. This CDR3 has 17 residues. Deletions cut 5 bases from V and 2 bases from J, with 19 bases between. The DNA for the CDR3 is TGTGCCAGCAGCCCAACCGGGGGGCACGGGACCTACAATGAGCAGTTCTTC. Encoded protein: CASSPTGGHGTYNEQFF.

Here the CDR3 reads CASSQGTNEQYF. CDR3 nucleotides: TGTGCCAGCAGCCAGGGAACTAACGAGCAGTACTTC. The V call is TRBV7-9, the J call TRBJ2-7; TRBD1 might be the D (5 bases). The V and J ends lost 5 bases and 5 bases respectively, with 10 bases between them. Germline CDR1 and CDR2: SEHNR and FQNEAQ (reference sequence). The CDR3 has 12 amino acids.

The chain employs TRBV30 and TRBJ2-5; possibly TRBD2 for D (6 bases). The DNA end lines up better with TRBJ2-7; the J call may be wrong. Germline V gives CDR1 GTSNPN, CDR2 SVGIG (reference sequence). This CDR3 has 11 amino acids. The CDR3 loop reads CAREDGREQYF. As DNA, the CDR3 is TGTGCCAGGGAGGACGGGCGCGAGCAGTACTTC.

The chain carries TRBV2 and TRBJ2-7, with D possibly being TRBD1 (6 bases). Germline V gene lookup returns CDR1 SNHLY and CDR2 FYNNEI. Trimming shortened V by 7 bases and J by 7 bases, and 17 bases separated the two germline ends. This CDR3 is 13 amino acids long. The CDR3 DNA is TGTGCCAGCATTACTCGGACAGCTCGGGAGCAGTACTTC. As protein: CASITRTAREQYF.